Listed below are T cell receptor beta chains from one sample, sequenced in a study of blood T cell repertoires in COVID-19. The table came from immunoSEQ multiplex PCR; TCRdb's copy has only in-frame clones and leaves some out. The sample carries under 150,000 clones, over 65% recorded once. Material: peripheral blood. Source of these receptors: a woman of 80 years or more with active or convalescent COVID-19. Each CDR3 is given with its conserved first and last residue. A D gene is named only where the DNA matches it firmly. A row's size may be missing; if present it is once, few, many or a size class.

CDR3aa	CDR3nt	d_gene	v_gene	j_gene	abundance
CASSPESYEQYF	TGTGCCAGCAGTCCCGAGTCCTACGAGCAGTACTTC	.	TRBV6-2/TRBV6-3	TRBJ2-7	once
CASSHGLNSPLHF	TGTGCCAGCAGCCATGGACTAAATTCACCCCTCCACTTT	.	TRBV7-8	TRBJ1-6	.
CASSPHAPGYGYTF	TGTGCCAGCAGCCCCCACGCTCCGGGGTATGGCTACACCTTC	.	TRBV14	TRBJ1-2	.
CASSTGGEVKTQYF	TGTGCCAGCAGTACAGGGGGTGAAGTGAAGACCCAGTACTTC	TRBD1	TRBV6-6	TRBJ2-5	.
CASSLPSGGASDTQYF	TGCGCCAGCAGCTTACCTAGCGGGGGGGCTTCAGATACGCAGTATTTT	TRBD2	TRBV5-1	TRBJ2-3	.
CASSLPRTGPGGEQYF	TGTGCCAGCAGCCTGCCCAGGACGGGTCCTGGGGGGGAGCAGTACTTC	.	TRBV11-2	TRBJ2-7	.
CASSLIRTGIYGYTF	TGTGCCAGCAGTTTAATTCGGACAGGGATCTATGGCTACACCTTC	TRBD1	TRBV28	TRBJ1-2	.
CAWSGQGNTGELFF	TGTGCCTGGAGCGGACAGGGAAACACCGGGGAGCTGTTTTTT	TRBD1	TRBV30	TRBJ2-2	once
CASSPWGGEHLYGYTF	TGTGCCAGCAGTCCTTGGGGGGGGGAGCACCTCTATGGCTACACCTTC	.	TRBV28	TRBJ1-2	few
CASSYQGIGNQPQHF	TGTGCCAGCAGTTACCAGGGGATCGGCAATCAGCCCCAGCATTTT	.	TRBV6-2/TRBV6-3	TRBJ1-5	few
CASSVAASYNEQFF	TGTGCCAGCAGCGTAGCAGCGTCCTACAATGAGCAGTTCTTC	.	TRBV9	TRBJ2-1	.
CASSFRGQGAGGYTF	TGTGCCAGCAGTTTCCGGGGACAGGGGGCGGGGGGCTACACCTTC	TRBD1	TRBV6-5	TRBJ1-2	once
CASTRGRGESYEQYF	TGTGCCAGCACTAGAGGCCGGGGTGAATCCTACGAGCAGTACTTC	.	TRBV6-5	TRBJ2-7	.
CAISESLRDRLTYEQYF	TGTGCCATCAGTGAGTCGTTACGGGACAGGTTAACCTACGAGCAGTACTTC	TRBD1	TRBV10-3	TRBJ2-7	.
CASTSMTGPSIYNEQFF	TGTGCCAGTACCTCTATGACAGGTCCGTCTATCTACAATGAGCAGTTCTTC	.	TRBV19	TRBJ2-1	.
CASSLGGHYEQYF	TGTGCCAGCAGCTTAGGGGGGCACTACGAGCAGTACTTC	.	TRBV7-2	TRBJ2-7	few
CASSGLARPETQYF	TGTGCCAGCAGCGGACTAGCGCGGCCCGAGACCCAGTACTTC	TRBD2	TRBV11-3	TRBJ2-5	.
CASSVAEVGGTEAFF	TGTGCCAGCAGCGTAGCTGAGGTGGGGGGCACTGAAGCTTTCTTT	.	TRBV9	TRBJ1-1	.
CASSQSWGANTGELFF	TGTGCCAGTAGCCAATCATGGGGGGCGAACACCGGGGAGCTGTTTTTT	.	TRBV19	TRBJ2-2	.
CASSQMSPRDRERFNYGYTF	TGTGCCAGCAGCCAAATGTCCCCCCGGGACAGAGAAAGATTTAACTATGGCTACACCTTC	.	TRBV21-1	TRBJ1-2	.
CASSQDGGGANTGELFF	TGCGCCAGCAGCCAAGATGGGGGGGGAGCGAACACCGGGGAGCTGTTTTTT	TRBD2	TRBV4-1	TRBJ2-2	.
CASSLERTLNTEAFF	TGTGCCAGCAGCTTGGAGCGGACGTTGAACACTGAAGCTTTCTTT	.	TRBV5-5	TRBJ1-1	.
CASSDSSGTFCSYNEQFF	TGCGCCAGCAGTGATTCAAGTGGGACATTCTGCTCCTACAATGAGCAGTTCTTC	.	TRBV10-1	TRBJ2-1	few
CSVLTGTVLNEKLFF	TGCAGCGTTTTAACCGGGACAGTACTTAATGAAAAACTGTTTTTT	TRBD1	TRBV29-1	TRBJ1-4	.
CASSWGQGADNNEQFF	TGTGCCAGCAGTTGGGGACAGGGGGCAGACAACAATGAGCAGTTCTTC	TRBD1	TRBV6-5	TRBJ2-1	.
CASRLADGETYEQYF	TGCGCCAGCAGGCTCGCGGACGGGGAGACCTACGAGCAGTACTTC	.	TRBV4-1	TRBJ2-7	many
CASSTRQGQTAYEQYF	TGCGCCAGCAGCACAAGACAGGGGCAAACAGCCTACGAGCAGTACTTC	TRBD1	TRBV5-1	TRBJ2-7	.
CASSPGQGGTNEKLFF	TGTGCCAGCTCACCGGGACAGGGCGGAACTAATGAAAAACTGTTTTTT	TRBD1	TRBV18	TRBJ1-4	.
CASSLVTGPSGNEQFF	TGCGCCAGCAGCCTGGTAACCGGGCCCTCGGGAAATGAGCAGTTCTTC	.	TRBV5-1	TRBJ2-1	.
CASSVARSGNTQYF	TGTGCCAGCAGCGTAGCTAGGTCTGGAAATACGCAGTATTTT	.	TRBV9	TRBJ2-3	.
CASSGSGFGAFF	TGTGCCAGCAGCGGTTCAGGGTTTGGCGCTTTCTTT	.	TRBV11-1	TRBJ1-1	.